This T cell receptor (beta chain) emerged from a study of T-cell reconstitution after alpha-beta-depleted transplantation in children. For TCRbeta, the library was prepared with unique molecular identifiers. TCRdb re-derived calls from the PCR reads in MiXCR, one entry per CDR3 protein. The sample yields roughly 500,000 distinct CDR3 sequences, about 31% seen once. The clonotype originates from a human donor who donated a stem cell graft to a child with aplastic anemia. The sequencing here drew on PBMCs from the stem cell graft donor, taken from the stem cell graft.

CDR3 loop: CASSPRGSGEQYV. CDR3 coding DNA: TGTGCCAGCAGTCCCCGGGGTAGCGGCGAGCAGTACGTC. The rearrangement uses TRBV6-2 or TRBV6-3 and TRBJ2-7, with D perhaps matching TRBD2 (6 bases). CDR1 is MNHEY and CDR2 is SVGEGT in the germline V gene. V shed 5 bases and J shed 6 bases, with 14 bases lying between them. This CDR3 comprises 13 residues.